This T cell receptor beta chain was observed in a study of blood T cell repertoires in COVID-19. For the study at large: From T cells, B-cell-depleted T cells, or PBMCs came the material, which was cDNA or gDNA.

Participants' own reports of clinical history determined their cohort assignment. The study counted Cohort 3 donors as recovered given two negative PCRs, clearance, or symptom resolution. The authors' processing: Reference gene primer amplification gave nucleated cell count estimates. Sequencing was performed with immunoSEQ multiplex PCR; in TCRdb, only in-frame clones are kept and a portion is missing. V and J calls and clone size are given by that table; D and trimming were obtained from the DNA. The table shows 250,000 or so clones, with 80% to 90% occurring only once. With V trimmed by 1 base and J by 3 bases, 3 bases remained unmatched. The germline V gene has CDR1 LNHDA and CDR2 SQIVND (reference sequence). The CDR3 is 14 residues long.

Material: PBMCs or T cells enriched from blood (not recorded which). The sequence came from a man aged 40-49 years who had recovered from COVID-19. This chain joins TRBV19 and TRBJ2-7; 7 nucleotides agree with TRBD1. Here the CDR3 reads CASSIAGQNYEQYF. The DNA of the CDR3 is TGTGCCAGTAGTATAGCGGGACAGAACTACGAGCAGTACTTC.